This T cell receptor beta chain was sequenced during a study of T cell changes during pregnancy in multiple sclerosis. Using immunoSEQ multiplex PCR, the repertoire was profiled, and TCRdb retains in-frame clones only, with some absent. Of 55,000 to 75,000 clones in the sample, just over 90% were seen once. CDR3 length: 13 residues. V lost 5 bases, J lost 7 bases, and 8 bases stayed unmatched. The germline V gene has CDR1 GTSNPN and CDR2 SVGIG (reference sequence). The sequence derives from a female donor with multiple sclerosis, enrolled in a pregnancy study. The sequenced sample was peripheral blood, obtained after pregnancy. This sequence joins TRBV30 and TRBJ1-5; 7 bases agree with TRBD1. As DNA, the CDR3 is TGTGCCTGGGCCGACAGGGTCCACCAGCCCCAGCATTTT. Amino acids: CAWADRVHQPQHF.